This T cell receptor (beta chain) was profiled in a study of cytotoxic CD8 clonotypes in ibrutinib-treated CLL. The study's findings and limits: The study found clonality rose at ibrutinib response, then fell toward baseline at progression. Lymph node repertoires were not studied, and sampling times were unmatched. Measured clonality at baseline was greater than in age-matched healthy donors and tracked with circulating CD8+ T-cell counts.

This clone was counted once. Its specificity is not known. Germline lookup yields CDR1 MDHEN and CDR2 SYDVKM. CDR3 length: 13 residues. Trimming stripped 3 bases from V and 1 base from J, with 4 bases between. The intended depth for sequencing was 1 in 200,000 to 1 in 1 million T cells. Method: immunoSEQ multiplex PCR; TCRdb's copy keeps in-frame clones and lacks some. The data show about 180,000 clones, 84% seen once. The chain carries TRBV28 and TRBJ2-4; D unresolved. The source was PBMCs, collected after 24 months of ibrutinib treatment. The TCR sequence derives from a human donor with chronic lymphocytic leukemia. CDR3 sequence reads: CASSFLAKNIQYF. In DNA form, the CDR3 reads TGTGCCAGCAGTTTCTTGGCCAAAAACATTCAGTACTTC. Drawing the rest from reference TRBV28 and TRBJ2-4, the complete variable domain is DVKVTQSSRYLVKRTGEKVFLECVQDMDHENMFWYRQDPGLGLRLIYFSYDVKMKEKGDIPEGYSVSREKKERFSLILESASTNQTSMYLCASSFLAKNIQYFGAGTRLSVL.